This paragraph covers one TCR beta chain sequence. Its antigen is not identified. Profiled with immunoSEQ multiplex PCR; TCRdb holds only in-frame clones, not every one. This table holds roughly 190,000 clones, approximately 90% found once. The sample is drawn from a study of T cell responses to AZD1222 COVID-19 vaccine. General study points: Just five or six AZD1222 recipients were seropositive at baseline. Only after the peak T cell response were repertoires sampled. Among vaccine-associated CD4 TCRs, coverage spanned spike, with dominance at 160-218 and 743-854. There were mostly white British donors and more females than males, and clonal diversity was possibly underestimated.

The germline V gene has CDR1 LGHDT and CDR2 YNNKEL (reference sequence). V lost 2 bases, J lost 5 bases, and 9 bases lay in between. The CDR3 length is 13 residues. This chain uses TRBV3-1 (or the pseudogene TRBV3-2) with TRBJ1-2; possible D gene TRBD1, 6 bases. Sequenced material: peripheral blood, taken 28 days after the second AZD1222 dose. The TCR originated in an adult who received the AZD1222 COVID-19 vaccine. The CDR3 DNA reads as TGTGCCAGCAGCCAAAGTCAGGGGTATGGCTACACCTTC. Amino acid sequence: CASSQSQGYGYTF.